These T cell receptor beta chains were read from a single sample in a study. Measured with immunoSEQ multiplex PCR; TCRdb has only the in-frame clones, and not every one. Here the sample spans tens of thousands of clones, 80% to 95% being singletons. The source material was PBMCs. The receptor set was obtained from a man aged 40-50 years with rheumatoid arthritis. CDR3s include the opening cysteine and the closing phenylalanine or tryptophan. The D gene is left open where the match is weak. Clone size is shown for a subset of rows, as once, few, many or a class of expanded clone.

TRBJ1-1 | . | . | TRBV5-1 | TGCGCCAGCATAAGGGGGACTGAAGCTTTCTTT | CASIRGTEAFF
TRBJ2-1 | . | . | TRBV4-3 | TGCGCCAGCAGCCAAGATGAACGGACAGACAATGAGCAGTTCTTC | CASSQDERTDNEQFF
TRBJ2-7 | . | once | TRBV27 | TGTGCCAGCAGTTTATTCTCCGGGAAGCACTACGAGCAGTACTTC | CASSLFSGKHYEQYF
TRBJ1-3 | . | once | TRBV23-1 | TGCGCCAGCAATATGGGGGTAACTGGAAACACCATATATTTT | CASNMGVTGNTIYF
TRBJ1-2 | . | . | TRBV5-4 | TGTGCCAGCAGCTTGGCCTCGGGGGCGGGCAACTATGGCTACACCTTC | CASSLASGAGNYGYTF
TRBJ2-1 | TRBD2 | . | TRBV7-8 | TGTGCCAGCAGCTTATTCAGACTAGCGGGAGGGAGGAGCTCCTACAATGAGCAGTTCTTC | CASSLFRLAGGRSSYNEQFF
TRBJ1-2 | . | . | TRBV24-1 | TGTGCCACCGCGGACGGAAACTATGGCTACACCTTC | CATADGNYGYTF
TRBJ1-2 | . | few | TRBV20-1 | TGCAGTGCATCTAACTATGGCTACACCTTC | CSASNYGYTF
TRBJ2-3 | TRBD2 | . | TRBV11-1 | TGTGCCAGCAGCTTAGGCCCACTAGCGGTGACAGATACGCAGTATTTT | CASSLGPLAVTDTQYF
TRBJ1-1 | . | once | TRBV7-2 | TGTGCCAGCAGCTTCCGCAGGAACACTGAAGCTTTCTTT | CASSFRRNTEAFF
TRBJ1-2 | TRBD1 | . | TRBV25-1 | TGTGCCAGCAGGTTGACAGGGGGCGCCTTTGGCTACACCTTC | CASRLTGGAFGYTF
TRBJ2-2 | . | . | TRBV9 | TGTGCCAGCAGCCGACAAATGGGACACGCGAACACCGGGGAGCTGTTTTTT | CASSRQMGHANTGELFF
TRBJ1-1 | . | . | TRBV7-2 | TGTGCCAGCAGCTTAGCGAATGGGAGGCAGTCTCGGAGGGACACTGAAGCTTTCTTT | CASSLANGRQSRRDTEAFF
TRBJ1-4 | . | . | TRBV6-6 | TGTGCCAGCAGTACACAGGGCTTCGCTAATGAAAAACTGTTTTTT | CASSTQGFANEKLFF
TRBJ1-4 | . | . | TRBV7-9 | TGTGCCAGCAGCCCACCCCCGGGCGCAATTAATGAAAAACTGTTTTTT | CASSPPPGAINEKLFF
TRBJ1-5 | TRBD1 | . | TRBV12-5 | TGTGCTAGTGGTTTGGTACAGGGGGGGAGCAATCAGCCCCAGCATTTT | CASGLVQGGSNQPQHF
TRBJ1-2 | . | . | TRBV10-3 | TGTGCCATCAGTGGCTTGGACAGCTATGGCTACACCTTC | CAISGLDSYGYTF
TRBJ2-3 | . | . | TRBV4-1 | TGCGCCAGCAGCCAAGAACTGACGGAACGCACAGATACGCAGTATTTT | CASSQELTERTDTQYF
TRBJ1-1 | . | . | TRBV7-2 | TGTGCCAGCAGCTTAAAGCCCGCAGTGAACACTGAAGCTTTCTTT | CASSLKPAVNTEAFF
TRBJ2-7 | TRBD2 | . | TRBV28 | TGTGCCACCCAGTCATCCAGCGGGAGGGCGTATGAGCAGTACTTC | CATQSSSGRAYEQYF
TRBJ2-3 | TRBD2 | . | TRBV28 | TGTGCCAGCACCTTAGCGGGGCTTACCACAGATACGCAGTATTTT | CASTLAGLTTDTQYF
TRBJ2-7 | . | . | TRBV28 | TGTGCCAGCAGTCCCTCTTTCGAGCAGTACTTC | CASSPSFEQYF
TRBJ1-5 | . | . | TRBV5-1 | TGCGCCAGCAGCGAAATGGGGGGCAATCAGCCCCAGCATTTT | CASSEMGGNQPQHF
TRBJ2-2 | . | once | TRBV7-2 | TGTGCCAGCAAACCGACAGAGCACACCGGGGAGCTGTTTTTT | CASKPTEHTGELFF
TRBJ2-2 | . | . | TRBV7-9 | TGTGCCAGCAGCTCCTTTAATTGGAACACCGGGGAGCTGTTTTTT | CASSSFNWNTGELFF
TRBJ2-5 | . | . | TRBV2 | TGTGCCAGCAGGTCGGATAGACAGTGGGAGACCCAGTACTTC | CASRSDRQWETQYF
TRBJ2-7 | TRBD1 | . | TRBV5-1 | TGCGCCAGCAGCTACCTCGGACAGGGGTTGTACGAGCAGTACTTC | CASSYLGQGLYEQYF
TRBJ2-1 | . | . | TRBV4-2 | TGTGCCAGCAGCCAAGAAGTAACAGGGCGCTCGATCTTC | CASSQEVTGRSIF
TRBJ2-5 | . | . | TRBV7-2 | TGTGCCAGCAGCTTAGCGGGCAGCCAAGAGACCCAGTACTTC | CASSLAGSQETQYF
TRBJ2-7 | . | . | TRBV25-1 | TGTGCCAGCAGTGACCCGTCAGTTAGCTCCTACGAGCAGTACTTC | CASSDPSVSSYEQYF
TRBJ2-5 | . | . | TRBV11-3 | TGTGCCAGCAGCGAACCCCAAGGGACCCAGTACTTC | CASSEPQGTQYF
TRBJ1-1 | . | . | TRBV2 | TGTGCCAGCGGATTAGACCAGAACACTGAAGCTTTCTTT | CASGLDQNTEAFF
TRBJ2-1 | TRBD1 | . | TRBV18 | TGTGCCAGCCCTCCCTCGGGACAGAACGACTACAATGAGCAGTTCTTC | CASPPSGQNDYNEQFF
TRBJ1-2 | . | . | TRBV3-1/TRBV3-2 | TGTGCCAGCAGCCAAGTACAGGTGACAGGTGGCTACACCTTC | CASSQVQVTGGYTF
TRBJ2-3 | TRBD2 | . | TRBV19 | TGTGCCAGTAGTATGATGGGGGGAGGGCCAGATACGCAGTATTTT | CASSMMGGGPDTQYF
TRBJ2-6 | . | . | TRBV4-1 | TGCGCCAGCAGCCAAGGACAAGGGTCTGCTGGGGCCAACGTCCTGACTTTC | CASSQGQGSAGANVLTF
TRBJ1-5 | . | . | TRBV6-2/TRBV6-3 | TGTGCCAGCAGTTACGTAGCAGACAATCAGCCCCAGCATTTT | CASSYVADNQPQHF
TRBJ1-3 | . | . | TRBV30 | TGTGCCTGGAGTGAGAAGACAGTAGGTCGGAACACCATATATTTT | CAWSEKTVGRNTIYF
TRBJ1-4 | . | . | TRBV7-9 | TGTGCCAGCAGCTCTCCGCATCCAGCGATTAATGAAAAACTGTTTTTT | CASSSPHPAINEKLFF
TRBJ2-7 | . | . | TRBV20-1 | TGCAGTGCTAGTTCTGGTCGGTCCGTCTACGAGCAGTACTTC | CSASSGRSVYEQYF
TRBJ2-5 | . | . | TRBV16 | TGTGCCAGCAGCCAATCACCAGGGCGAGAGACCCAGTACTTC | CASSQSPGRETQYF
TRBJ1-2 | . | . | TRBV7-9 | TGTGCCAGCACACCAGAGGAAGGGAACTATGGCTACACCTTC | CASTPEEGNYGYTF
TRBJ2-7 | TRBD1 | . | TRBV19 | TGTGCCAGTAGTACCGGAACAGGGGGAACTTACGAGCAGTACTTC | CASSTGTGGTYEQYF